A selection of T cell receptor beta chains follows, all from one sample in a study of cytomegalovirus exposure and HLA in healthy donors. Using immunoSEQ multiplex PCR, the repertoire was profiled, and TCRdb retains in-frame clones only, with some absent. The sample lists 150,000 or so clones; 75% to 80% were seen once. Source material: PBMCs. Receptor source: a man aged 50 or older in good health and CMV-seropositive. The CDR3 runs from the conserved cysteine through the conserved F or W. D genes are given only for firm matches. A clone size is listed for some rows: how often the clone was seen (once, few, many), or a class if it is expanded.

CDR3	DNA	J	V	size	D
CAIRDRARQPQHF	TGTGCCATCAGGGACAGGGCGAGACAGCCCCAGCATTTT	TRBJ1-5	TRBV19	-	TRBD1
CASSLTGTGSVLTQYF	TGTGCCAGCAGCTTAACGGGGACAGGCAGTGTTCTTACCCAGTACTTC	TRBJ2-5	TRBV7-3	few	TRBD1
CSVAQNPGTPLDGYTF	TGCAGCGTTGCCCAGAACCCGGGGACTCCTTTGGACGGCTACACCTTC	TRBJ1-2	TRBV29-1	-	-
CASSWTSGRQETQYF	TGTGCCAGCAGCTGGACTAGCGGGAGACAAGAGACCCAGTACTTC	TRBJ2-5	TRBV5-5	-	TRBD2
CASSQDSGFTGELFF	TGCGCCAGCAGCCAAGATTCCGGGTTTACCGGGGAGCTGTTTTTT	TRBJ2-2	TRBV4-1	-	-
CASSFFTSNQPQHF	TGTGCCAGCAGCTTTTTCACGAGTAACCAGCCCCAGCATTTT	TRBJ1-5	TRBV5-5	-	-
CASSLNGQGAGELFF	TGTGCCAGCAGCTTAAACGGACAGGGAGCCGGGGAGCTGTTTTTT	TRBJ2-2	TRBV11-3	-	TRBD1
CASSGTRVGNTEAFF	TGTGCCAGCAGTGGTACGCGGGTAGGGAACACTGAAGCTTTCTTT	TRBJ1-1	TRBV27	-	-
CASSEAWVAGNYEQYF	TGTGCCAGCAGTGAAGCATGGGTGGCGGGGAACTACGAGCAGTACTTC	TRBJ2-7	TRBV2	-	-
CASSDRQVYYNEQFF	TGTGCCAGCAGTGATCGGCAGGTTTATTACAATGAGCAGTTCTTC	TRBJ2-1	TRBV25-1	-	-
CASSPSSDRGVNGYTF	TGTGCCAGCAGCCCAAGTTCGGACAGGGGGGTGAATGGCTACACCTTC	TRBJ1-2	TRBV9	-	TRBD1
CASSYRGQGDTEAFF	TGTGCCAGCAGTTACCGAGGACAGGGCGACACTGAAGCTTTCTTT	TRBJ1-1	TRBV6-6	-	TRBD1
CASSLRSDYEQYF	TGCGCCAGCAGCCTGAGATCCGACTACGAGCAGTACTTC	TRBJ2-7	TRBV4-1	-	-
CASSLGIAGGPYNEQFF	TGTGCCAGCAGCTTAGGAATAGCGGGGGGGCCTTACAATGAGCAGTTCTTC	TRBJ2-1	TRBV11-3	-	TRBD2
CASSFSEGSGNTIYF	TGTGCCAGCAGCTTCAGTGAGGGCTCTGGAAACACCATATATTTT	TRBJ1-3	TRBV11-2	-	-
CASSYAQGDGYTF	TGTGCCAGCAGTTACGCTCAGGGTGATGGCTACACCTTC	TRBJ1-2	TRBV6-5	-	-
CASSFMRQGLYGYTF	TGTGCCAGCAGCTTTATGAGACAGGGACTCTATGGCTACACCTTC	TRBJ1-2	TRBV7-8	-	TRBD1
CASSPQETQYF	TGTGCCAGCAGCCCGCAAGAGACCCAGTACTTC	TRBJ2-5	TRBV11-2	-	-
CASSYGTGVRTDTQYF	TGTGCCAGCAGCTACGGGACAGGGGTACGCACAGATACGCAGTATTTT	TRBJ2-3	TRBV7-8	-	TRBD1
CASSARASGYSSYEQYF	TGTGCCAGCAGCGCACGGGCTAGCGGTTATAGCTCCTACGAGCAGTACTTC	TRBJ2-7	TRBV7-8	-	TRBD2
CASSLGAGAYNEQFF	TGTGCCAGCAGCTTAGGTGCAGGGGCCTACAATGAGCAGTTCTTC	TRBJ2-1	TRBV7-2	-	-
CASSWNPRGPYGYTF	TGTGCCAGCAGCTGGAATCCGCGGGGCCCCTATGGCTACACCTTC	TRBJ1-2	TRBV7-8	-	-
CASNVAGNSNQPQHF	TGTGCCAGCAACGTGGCAGGGAATAGCAATCAGCCCCAGCATTTT	TRBJ1-5	TRBV6-1	once	-
CASSFLQGAGNAPLHF	TGTGCCAGCAGCTTCCTACAGGGGGCGGGAAACGCACCCCTCCACTTT	TRBJ1-6	TRBV5-4	-	TRBD1
CASSQIPSGTQETQYF	TGCGCCAGCAGCCAAATCCCTAGCGGGACCCAAGAGACCCAGTACTTC	TRBJ2-5	TRBV4-1	once	TRBD2
CASSLGDRENEKLFF	TGTGCCAGCAGTCTGGGGGACAGGGAGAATGAAAAACTGTTTTTT	TRBJ1-4	TRBV27	few	TRBD1
CAWSAGSGVYNEQFF	TGTGCCTGGAGTGCGGGTAGCGGGGTATACAATGAGCAGTTCTTC	TRBJ2-1	TRBV30	few	TRBD2
CASSLPNQGYLGEKLFF	TGTGCCAGCAGTCTGCCGAACCAGGGGTATCTGGGAGAAAAACTGTTTTTT	TRBJ1-4	TRBV28	-	-